The following is a T cell receptor (beta chain) sequence with its context. The data were taken from a study of PD-1 blockade in mismatch repair-deficient tumors. Assay used: immunoSEQ multiplex PCR; TCRdb lists only in-frame clones, some missing. The table includes over 75,000 clones, more than 65% detected once. The sample here was peripheral blood, taken 12 weeks after starting pembrolizumab. The receptor was derived from an adult with mismatch repair-deficient cancer.

The CDR3, as DNA: TGTGCCAGCAGCTTAGGTTTCGTAGGGCGGGCCGGGGAGCTGTTTTTT. Translating it yields CASSLGFVGRAGELFF. V is TRBV11-2 and J is TRBJ2-2; maybe TRBD2 (5 bases). V was shortened by 1 base and J by 6 bases, with 15 bases between the two germline ends. Germline values: CDR1 SGHAT, CDR2 FQNNGV. CDR3 length: 16 amino acids.